This TCR beta chain was recorded in a study of blood T cells in healthy people across ages. About this clonotype itself: What it binds is not known.

This CDR3 has 13 residues. Germline assignment: CDR1 SGHNT and CDR2 YENEEA. V dropped 1 base and J dropped 11 bases, with 14 bases sitting between them. Study-wide results and limits: Getting older went along with TCR beta diversity per million T cells dropping roughly linearly. Diversity estimated from one million T cells was considered an underestimate.

A J-beta primer mix and a sample-barcoded 5' primer were used in a second PCR of roughly 6 to 12 cycles. Using its own MiXCR run on the 5' RACE reads, TCRdb lists one record per CDR3 protein. This sample has 870,000 or so distinct CDR3 sequences; around 30% occur once, and the top ten carry roughly a sixth. The gene calls are TRBV11-3 and TRBJ2-5; D ambiguous. The sequenced sample consisted of blood. The TCR sequence derives from an elderly woman in good health. The CDR3 DNA is TGTGCCAGCAGCTTAGCCAGACACAATGAGCAGTACTTC. It specifies CASSLARHNEQYF. The whole variable domain, remainder taken from reference TRBV11-3 and TRBJ2-5, is EAGVVQSPRYKIIEKKQPVAFWCNPISGHNTLYWYLQNLGQGPELLIRYENEEAVDDSQLPKDRFSAERLKGVDSTLKIQPAELGDSAVYLCASSLARHNEQYFGPGTRLLVL.